This passage covers 8 T cell receptor beta chains from one sample sequenced in a study of a mutant IDH1 vaccine in newly diagnosed glioma. These receptors' targets are unknown. Documented time point: week 47, end of study. Topical imiquimod was applied with each vaccine dose, which held 300 ug of mutant IDH1 20-mer peptide. Sequenced by immunoSEQ multiplex PCR; TCRdb stores in-frame clones only, minus some. The repertoire consists of approximately 84,000 clones, with 81% occurring once and the leading ten covering about 5.7%. Sequenced material: PBMCs, taken from a glioma patient whose treatment included an IDH1 peptide vaccine. These receptors all stem from a man aged 40-55 years with glioma.

The genes are TRBV30 and TRBJ1-6; no clear D. Germline-derived CDR1 and CDR2 are GTSNPN and SVGIG (reference sequence). V lost 2 bases and J lost 8, with 7 bases in between. There are 12 residues in the CDR3. CDR3 nucleotide sequence: TGTGCCTGGAGTATACCGGATTCACCCCTCCACTTT. Protein product: CAWSIPDSPLHF.

The rearrangement joins TRBV21-1 to TRBJ1-2. TRBV21-1 is deemed a pseudogene. The CDR3 sequence is 14 residues long. This chain's CDR3 is CASSKESPIHGYTF. The CDR3 DNA sequence: TGTGCCAGCAGCAAAGAGAGTCCGATCCATGGCTACACCTTC.

This clone came up a few times. The chain couples TRBV10-3 to TRBJ1-1; D ambiguous. V gave up 8 bases and J gave up 4 bases, with 8 bases separating them. The CDR3 extends over 11 amino acids. In germline, CDR1 is ENHRY, CDR2 SYGVKD. This CDR3 is CAIATGTEAFF. The CDR3 coding sequence is TGTGCCATCGCGACGGGCACTGAAGCTTTCTTT.

The chain joins TRBV18 to TRBJ2-1; D may be TRBD2 (5 bases). This CDR3 is 15 amino acids long. Germline V gene data show CDR1 as KGHSH and CDR2 as LQKENI. Between the trimmed V and J ends, which lost 3 bases and 3 bases, there was a span of 12 bases. As DNA, the CDR3 is TGTGCCAGCTCACCCCTGGGGAGCGACTACAATGAGCAGTTCTTC. It is translated as CASSPLGSDYNEQFF.

The chain joins TRBV9 to TRBJ2-1; D gene ambiguous. The length of the CDR3 is 15 residues. CDR1 is SGDLS and CDR2 is YYNGEE in the germline V gene. Trimming left V 0 bases short and J 9 bases short, with 16 bases between. CDR3 in amino acids: CASSVEVYLATEQFF. Here the CDR3 DNA reads TGTGCCAGCAGCGTAGAGGTCTACCTGGCGACTGAGCAGTTCTTC.

This clone was counted once. The chain couples TRBV18 to TRBJ2-5; unclear D gene. The CDR3 runs to 11 residues. Germline-derived CDR1 and CDR2 are KGHSH and LQKENI. Between the trimmed V and J ends, which lost 5 bases and 1 base, there was a span of 2 bases. CDR3 residues: CASSSQETQYF. The CDR3 DNA follows: TGTGCCAGCTCATCCCAAGAGACCCAGTACTTC.

This chain links TRBV30 with TRBJ2-7; D is possibly TRBD2 (5 bases). Germline CDR1 reads GTSNPN; CDR2 reads SVGIG (reference sequence). The germline V and J ends were trimmed by 4 bases and 1 base, with 11 bases remaining between them. The CDR3 length is 13 residues. CDR3 in DNA: TGTGCCTGGACCACTGGGGAGTCCTACGAGCAGTACTTC. Residues: CAWTTGESYEQYF.

This clone was seen just once. The chain combines TRBV4-2 with TRBJ2-1; 7 bases are shared with TRBD2. The CDR3 spans 14 residues. Germline CDR1 is LGHNA and CDR2 is YNFKEQ. J was trimmed by 6 bases and V by 1 base; bases with no gene match: 3. CDR3 sequence (DNA): TGTGCCAGCAGCCAAGGGGGGGGAGTCAATGAGCAGTTCTTC. This translates into CASSQGGGVNEQFF.